This T cell receptor beta chain appears in the sequencing data of a study of tumor-infiltrating lymphocytes in primary liver carcinoma. A constant-region primer primed TCR beta cDNA synthesis from roughly 520 ng of total RNA. Three nested multiplex PCR rounds, a slightly modified ARM-PCR, produced the libraries for TCR beta. A C-beta reverse primer was combined with TRBV1-TRBV30 forward primers in the first two PCR rounds, and each round had around 11 cycles. TCRdb re-derived calls from the multiplex PCR reads in MiXCR, one entry per CDR3 protein. Of approximately 74,000 distinct CDR3 sequences in the sample, 70% to 75% were seen once. As to this clonotype: A read error is possible here, since a much larger clone lies one base away.

Co-extracting RNA and DNA was done with about 18-33 mg of unsorted bulk tissue as input. V gave up 3 bases and J gave up 6 bases; unmatched junction bases: 14. Germline V gives CDR1 GTSNPN, CDR2 SVGIG (reference sequence). This CDR3 region has 16 residues. The sample consisted of liver tumor tissue from sampling region 4. Subset reported: tumor region T4, right-lateral pole. This sequence joins TRBV30 and TRBJ1-5; 7 bases match TRBD1. This receptor was obtained from a woman aged 60-75 years with primary liver carcinoma and hepatitis B virus infection. CDR3 in amino acids: CAWSGGTASASQPQHF. For the CDR3, the DNA is TGTGCCTGGAGCGGGGGGACAGCGTCGGCAAGTCAGCCCCAGCATTTT.